The rows below give T cell receptor beta chains drawn from one sample of a study of response to subunit inactivated influenza vaccine. In TCRdb, the RT-PCR reads were re-called with MiXCR into one record per CDR3 protein. This table holds hundreds of thousands of distinct CDR3 sequences, 12% to 15% found once. The sample in question was PBMCs from blood, obtained less than 15 days before vaccination. The receptor source for this set is a man in his forties or fifties who received an inactivated influenza vaccine. Both conserved end residues are part of each CDR3. Fields, in order: clone size, CDR3 length, D gene, V gene, J gene, CDR3 DNA, CDR3 protein. A D gene is named only where the DNA matches it firmly. Some rows have no size entry. The others give once, few or many, or a class for an expanded clone.

size: NA; length: 16; D: NA; V: TRBV7-2; J: TRBJ2-2; DNA: TGTGCCAGCAGCTTAGTGCCATTTTCGAACACCGGGGAGCTGTTTTTT; CDR3: CASSLVPFSNTGELFF
size: NA; length: 12; D: TRBD1; V: TRBV6-6; J: TRBJ2-7; DNA: TGTGCCAGCAGTTACCCGGACAGGGCAGCGTACTTC; CDR3: CASSYPDRAAYF
size: NA; length: 14; D: NA; V: TRBV6-2/TRBV6-3; J: TRBJ1-1; DNA: TGTGCCAGCCAAACCTGGACAGCGCTCACTGAAGCTTTCTTT; CDR3: CASQTWTALTEAFF
size: NA; length: 14; D: NA; V: TRBV24-1; J: TRBJ2-1; DNA: TGTGCCACCGGTCGAGGGGGAAGGGGCAATGAGCAGTTCTTC; CDR3: CATGRGGRGNEQFF
size: NA; length: 13; D: NA; V: TRBV5-1; J: TRBJ2-6; DNA: TGCGCCAGCAGCTTGGAGTGGACAGACCCCCCAACTTTC; CDR3: CASSLEWTDPPTF
size: few; length: 14; D: TRBD2; V: TRBV20-1; J: TRBJ2-7; DNA: TGCAGTGTTATGACTAGCGGGAGGGCCTACGAGCAGTACTTC; CDR3: CSVMTSGRAYEQYF
size: NA; length: 18; D: TRBD2; V: TRBV15; J: TRBJ2-3; DNA: TGTGCCTCCAGCAGAGATAGGCTAGCGGGGGGCCAAGATCGTGCGCAGTATTTT; CDR3: CASSRDRLAGGQDRAQYF
size: NA; length: 13; D: NA; V: TRBV6-5; J: TRBJ1-6; DNA: TGTGCCAGCAGTTACTCGAGAGGGGCCCACCTCCACTTT; CDR3: CASSYSRGAHLHF
size: NA; length: 15; D: TRBD1; V: TRBV5-1; J: TRBJ2-5; DNA: TGCGCCAGCAGCTTGGTTGGGGACAGGGTAGAGACCCAGTACTTC; CDR3: CASSLVGDRVETQYF
size: NA; length: 14; D: TRBD2; V: TRBV20-1; J: TRBJ2-1; DNA: TGCAGTGCTAGAGGGCGGGAGGGCCTCGATGAGCAGTTCTTC; CDR3: CSARGREGLDEQFF
size: NA; length: 14; D: TRBD1; V: TRBV12-3/TRBV12-4; J: TRBJ1-4; DNA: TGTGCCAGCAGTGGGACAGGGGATAATGAAAAACTGTTTTTT; CDR3: CASSGTGDNEKLFF
size: few; length: 14; D: TRBD1; V: TRBV6-2/TRBV6-3; J: TRBJ2-7; DNA: TGTGCCAGCAAATCGACAGGGGTTCAGTACGAGCAGTACTTC; CDR3: CASKSTGVQYEQYF
size: few; length: 14; D: NA; V: TRBV27; J: TRBJ2-3; DNA: TGTGCCAGCAGCTGGACAGCAATCACAGATACGCAGTATTTT; CDR3: CASSWTAITDTQYF
size: few; length: 14; D: NA; V: TRBV14; J: TRBJ2-1; DNA: TGTGCCAGCAGCCAAGACCAGGGGGGTGATGAGCAGTTCTTC; CDR3: CASSQDQGGDEQFF
size: NA; length: 19; D: TRBD1; V: TRBV19; J: TRBJ2-6; DNA: TGTGCCAGTAGTCCCCAACGACAGGGGTTGGGGTCTGGGGCCAACGTCCTGACTTTC; CDR3: CASSPQRQGLGSGANVLTF
size: once; length: 16; D: NA; V: TRBV4-2; J: TRBJ2-1; DNA: TGTGCCAGCAGCCAAGGAGTGGTAGTTGGGGGCAAGGAGCAGTTCTTC; CDR3: CASSQGVVVGGKEQFF
size: few; length: 17; D: TRBD1; V: TRBV6-2/TRBV6-3; J: TRBJ1-5; DNA: TGTGCCAGCAGCAAACGATTTATTGCAGGGGGCGTTCAGCCCCAGCATTTT; CDR3: CASSKRFIAGGVQPQHF
size: few; length: 18; D: TRBD2; V: TRBV4-1; J: TRBJ2-1; DNA: TGCGCCAGCAGCCAAGAAAGGGGGAGACTAGCGGGAGGGAATGAGCAGTTCTTC; CDR3: CASSQERGRLAGGNEQFF
size: few; length: 13; D: NA; V: TRBV11-2; J: TRBJ2-3; DNA: TGTGCCAGCCAACTAGTTCGGGCAGATACGCAGTATTTT; CDR3: CASQLVRADTQYF
size: many; length: 15; D: TRBD2; V: TRBV7-2; J: TRBJ2-2; DNA: TGTGCCAGCATTCCCAGCGGGAGGCTGTCCGGGGAGCTGTTTTTT; CDR3: CASIPSGRLSGELFF
size: NA; length: 11; D: NA; V: TRBV12-3/TRBV12-4; J: TRBJ2-7; DNA: TGTGCCAGCAGTTTAACAGCGAGACAGTACTTC; CDR3: CASSLTARQYF
size: NA; length: 16; D: TRBD2; V: TRBV20-1; J: TRBJ2-5; DNA: TGCAGTGCCCCCGGGACTAGCGGGATACTGAGGGAGACCCAGTACTTC; CDR3: CSAPGTSGILRETQYF
size: NA; length: 18; D: TRBD2; V: TRBV11-1; J: TRBJ2-2; DNA: TGTGCCAGCAGCCCCTCTAGAGGTAGCGGGAGAAAGACCGGGGAGCTGTTTTTT; CDR3: CASSPSRGSGRKTGELFF
size: NA; length: 14; D: NA; V: TRBV20-1; J: TRBJ2-3; DNA: TGCAGTGCTAGGCCCCTACTAGTAATGGATACGCAGTATTTT; CDR3: CSARPLLVMDTQYF
size: NA; length: 15; D: TRBD2; V: TRBV28; J: TRBJ2-3; DNA: TGTGCCATCCGCGGGAGCGCGGGTAGGTCAGATACGCAGTATTTT; CDR3: CAIRGSAGRSDTQYF
size: few; length: 12; D: NA; V: TRBV4-2; J: TRBJ2-1; DNA: TGTGCCAGCAGCCAAGAAAGGAATGAGCAGTTCTTC; CDR3: CASSQERNEQFF
size: few; length: 17; D: NA; V: TRBV7-8; J: TRBJ2-3; DNA: TGTGCCAGCAGCCCATCCCGAGGGACGCCGAGGGCAGATACGCAGTATTTT; CDR3: CASSPSRGTPRADTQYF
size: NA; length: 15; D: NA; V: TRBV5-5; J: TRBJ1-6; DNA: TGTGCCAGCAGCTTGTCGGTCGATAGAAATTCACCCCTCCACTTT; CDR3: CASSLSVDRNSPLHF
size: NA; length: 13; D: NA; V: TRBV20-1; J: TRBJ1-6; DNA: TGCAGTGCTAGGGAGGCCGTTAATTCACCCCTCCACTTT; CDR3: CSAREAVNSPLHF
size: NA; length: 13; D: TRBD2; V: TRBV7-9; J: TRBJ2-7; DNA: TGTGCCAGCGCGGGAGATCAGGGCTACGAGCAGTACTTC; CDR3: CASAGDQGYEQYF
size: NA; length: 16; D: NA; V: TRBV20-1; J: TRBJ2-5; DNA: TGCAGTGCCTCAGGGGGGGTTTCAGGTAGTGGGGAGACCCAGTACTTC; CDR3: CSASGGVSGSGETQYF
size: NA; length: 13; D: NA; V: TRBV12-3/TRBV12-4; J: TRBJ2-7; DNA: TGTGCCAGCAGTCCCATCCAGTTCTACGAGCAGTACTTC; CDR3: CASSPIQFYEQYF
size: many; length: 16; D: TRBD2; V: TRBV28; J: TRBJ2-5; DNA: TGTGCCAGCAGTTTATCCCCTAGCGGGAGCAGAAAGACCCAGTACTTC; CDR3: CASSLSPSGSRKTQYF
size: many; length: 14; D: TRBD1; V: TRBV6-2/TRBV6-3; J: TRBJ2-7; DNA: TGTGCCAGCAGGAGGGGGACAGGCTCCTACGAGCAGTACTTC; CDR3: CASRRGTGSYEQYF
size: few; length: 14; D: TRBD1; V: TRBV10-3; J: TRBJ1-6; DNA: TGTGCCATCAGGGAGGGACAGGTAAATTCACCCCTCCACTTT; CDR3: CAIREGQVNSPLHF
size: NA; length: 15; D: NA; V: TRBV4-3; J: TRBJ1-2; DNA: TGCGCCAGCAGCCAATGGGGGGCTAGTAACTATGGCTACACCTTC; CDR3: CASSQWGASNYGYTF
size: NA; length: 15; D: NA; V: TRBV15; J: TRBJ1-4; DNA: TGTGCCACCAGCAGAGATGCACAGTCTAATGAAAAACTGTTTTTT; CDR3: CATSRDAQSNEKLFF
size: many; length: 16; D: NA; V: TRBV2; J: TRBJ2-2; DNA: TGTGCCAGCAGTCACCCCGGGGCATCGGCCACCGGGGAGCTGTTTTTT; CDR3: CASSHPGASATGELFF
size: NA; length: 14; D: TRBD2; V: TRBV29-1; J: TRBJ2-3; DNA: TGCAGCGTTGGCCTAGCGGGAAGCACAGATACGCAGTATTTT; CDR3: CSVGLAGSTDTQYF
size: many; length: 20; D: TRBD2; V: TRBV12-3/TRBV12-4; J: TRBJ2-1; DNA: TGTGCCAGCAGGTCCCCCAACCTGACTAGCGGGGGGGCCGGTAACAATGAGCAGTTCTTC; CDR3: CASRSPNLTSGGAGNNEQFF
size: few; length: 16; D: NA; V: TRBV29-1; J: TRBJ2-1; DNA: TGCAGCGTTGAAGGGGTCGGGGAGAGCTCCTACAATGAGCAGTTCTTC; CDR3: CSVEGVGESSYNEQFF
size: NA; length: 16; D: NA; V: TRBV11-2; J: TRBJ1-6; DNA: TGTGCCAGCAGATGGACTCGGGGTGGCTATAATTCACCCCTCCACTTT; CDR3: CASRWTRGGYNSPLHF
size: NA; length: 13; D: NA; V: TRBV9; J: TRBJ1-6; DNA: TGTGCCAGCAGCGTAGGGGATAATTCACCCCTCCACTTT; CDR3: CASSVGDNSPLHF
size: many; length: 15; D: NA; V: TRBV5-1; J: TRBJ2-1; DNA: TGCGCCAGCAGCTACGGCGTTCTTAGCGGTCGAGAGCAGTTCTTC; CDR3: CASSYGVLSGREQFF
size: few; length: 18; D: TRBD1; V: TRBV28; J: TRBJ1-5; DNA: TGTGCCAGCAGTTTTTTGGGACAGAATGTTTATAGCAATCAGCCCCAGCATTTT; CDR3: CASSFLGQNVYSNQPQHF
size: NA; length: 14; D: NA; V: TRBV20-1; J: TRBJ1-6; DNA: TGCAGTGCTACGGTCCCCTCCTATAATTCACCCCTCCACTTT; CDR3: CSATVPSYNSPLHF
size: NA; length: 16; D: NA; V: TRBV7-2; J: TRBJ1-4; DNA: TGTGCCAGCAGCTTAGCGCGGGGCAGGGGCGGTGAAAAACTGTTTTTT; CDR3: CASSLARGRGGEKLFF
size: NA; length: 13; D: TRBD2; V: TRBV7-2; J: TRBJ2-7; DNA: TGTGCCAGCAGCAGCGGGGCCAGGCACGAGCAGTACTTC; CDR3: CASSSGARHEQYF